The T cell receptor (beta chain) described here comes from a study of blood T cell repertoires in COVID-19. Study summary: The origin of the acute and convalescent COVID-19 samples was the United States, Italy and Spain. Nucleic acid was either cDNA or gDNA, and it came from T cells, B-cell-depleted T cells, or PBMCs.

The CDR3 covers 18 residues. Trimming cost V 1 base and J 1 base; bases outside gene matches: 12. The germline gives CDR1 SGHNT, CDR2 YYREEE (reference sequence). Per the original methods: Reference gene primer amplification yielded estimated nucleated cell counts. The method was immunoSEQ multiplex PCR; TCRdb's version includes in-frame clones alone and lacks a portion of them. For V, J and clone size, that table is used; D and trimming come from the DNA. The data show under 200,000 clones, with around 85% seen just once and about a tenth held by the top ten. The receptor's source is a woman aged 55 to 70 with COVID-19, enrolled during active disease. The chain is built from TRBV5-4 and TRBJ2-5, with TRBD1 matching 8 bases. The sample consisted of peripheral blood. The CDR3 sequence is CASSLRRTGILGQETQYF. CDR3 DNA sequence: TGTGCCAGCAGCTTGAGGCGGACAGGGATTTTAGGCCAAGAGACCCAGTACTTC.